This T cell receptor (beta chain) was found in a study of blood T cell repertoires in COVID-19. Overall study context: Acute and convalescent COVID-19 samples came from the United States, Italy and Spain.

The CDR3 contains 17 residues. V was clipped by 5 bases and J by 0 bases, with 17 bases between them. Germline CDR1 is LNHDA and CDR2 is SQIVND (reference sequence). Study processing details: How many nucleated cells were present was estimated from reference gene primer amplification. Profiling relied on immunoSEQ multiplex PCR, and the TCRdb table lists in-frame clones only, not all of them. Clone size and V and J calls were adopted from that table, with D and trimming inferred from the DNA. The sample has some 81,000 clones, around 91% seen once. The sequence derives from a woman between 50 and 59 years old in a cohort sampled during active COVID-19. Sequencing was performed on peripheral blood. V is TRBV19 and J is TRBJ2-1, with D possibly being TRBD2 (5 bases). The CDR3 DNA reads as TGTGCCAGTAGTCCTCCCCAGCGGTTAAGCTCCTACAATGAGCAGTTCTTC. This sequence encodes CASSPPQRLSSYNEQFF.